Detailed here is one TCR beta chain. In the authors' workflow: Nucleated cell counts were estimated from reference gene primer amplification. Clones were read by immunoSEQ multiplex PCR, and TCRdb kept only the in-frame ones, dropping some. Clone size and V and J calls were adopted from that table, with D and trimming inferred from the DNA. The sample lists 250,000 to 350,000 clones, approximately 80% occurring once. The sample is drawn from a study of blood T cell repertoires in COVID-19. Turning to the study itself: In each case, the material was cDNA or gDNA derived from T cells, B-cell-depleted T cells, or PBMCs.

Between the trimmed V and J ends, which lost 8 bases and 3 bases, there was a span of 15 bases. Per the germline V gene, CDR1 is SQVTM and CDR2 is ANQGSEA. The CDR3 covers 13 residues. The clonotype was recovered from a woman aged 45-65 years with active or convalescent COVID-19. This rearrangement joins TRBV29-1 to TRBJ2-3; possible D gene TRBD2, 5 bases. What was sequenced was peripheral blood. CDR3 protein: CSTGRHRTDTQYF. In DNA form, the CDR3 reads TGCAGCACTGGGAGACATAGGACAGATACGCAGTATTTT.